This T cell receptor (beta chain) appears in the sequencing data of a study of shared T cell receptors in the human thymus. TCRdb's table, derived via immunoSEQ multiplex PCR, lists solely in-frame clones and lacks some. The sample consists of about 660,000 clones, about 89% of them appearing once. In germline, CDR1 is MRHNA, CDR2 SNTAGT. The CDR3 loop spans 15 amino acids. Germline trimming cut 6 bases from V and 0 bases from J; bases unmatched to any gene: 4. The same sample was also used in a study of human thymus T cells.

The chain uses TRBV6-4 and TRBJ2-1; 8 bases map to TRBD2. The source is a boy under two years old with a congenital heart defect. Specimen: thymocytes. CDR3 DNA: TGTGCCAGCAGCCGGACTAGCAGCTCCTACAATGAGCAGTTCTTC. Protein: CASSRTSSSYNEQFF.